The text below deals with one T cell receptor beta chain. Amplification of TCR beta used genomic DNA extracted from peripheral blood. This specimen belongs to a study of T cell repertoires in aging, cancer and after chemotherapy. Study-wide background: Over several months to years, re-sampled healthy donor repertoires clearly shared clones.

The CDR3 loop spans 16 amino acids. Germline V gene lookup returns CDR1 MNHEY and CDR2 SVGEGT. V lost 4 bases to trimming and J lost 5 bases; unmatched junction nucleotides: 9. TRB rearrangements spanning V, D and J were amplified using mixed TRB-A/B primers. A single record per CDR3 protein comes from TCRdb applying MiXCR to the multiplex PCR reads. The table has approximately 5,900 distinct CDR3 sequences, just under 30% seen once. Sequencing used blood. This chain connects TRBV6-2 or TRBV6-3 to TRBJ2-7; TRBD2 aligns across 12 bases. The sequence came from a human donor in good health. The CDR3 loop reads CASSFVTSGGSNEQYF. CDR3 DNA sequence: TGTGCCAGCAGTTTCGTGACTAGCGGGGGATCCAACGAGCAGTACTTC.